The source of this TCR beta chain is a study of stem cell transplantation in POMP-related autoinflammatory disease. Study-wide background: Defective thymoproteasomes were hypothesized to impair CD8+ T-cell positive selection. General study results and limits: Patients with PRAID showed a restricted number of unique TRB V-J gene pairings. Across all analyzed T-cell subsets, patients with PRAID tended toward reduced diversity and increased clonality.

Concerning this clone: Antigen unknown.

The protocol was immunoSEQ multiplex PCR, while the TCRdb copy is restricted to in-frame clones and leaves out a portion. Found here are approximately 1,500 clones, 80% to 85% of them singletons; the top ten hold 27%. Trimming took 0 bases from V and 0 from J, leaving 8 bases between them. Germline CDR1 and CDR2: WNHNN and SYGVQD (reference sequence). The CDR3 sequence is 15 residues long. The source is a human donor in good health. This chain connects TRBV10-1 to TRBJ1-1; no reliable D call. Sequencing was done on a sample of Tregs from PBMCs. CDR3: CASSESIAMNTEAFF. In DNA form, the CDR3 reads TGCGCCAGCAGTGAGTCGATAGCCATGAACACTGAAGCTTTCTTT.